Below, 7 T cell receptor beta chains from the same sample are listed, as sequenced in a study of T cells in Graves' hyperthyroidism and ophthalmopathy. TCR beta CDR3 regions were amplified from RNA. The primer set for the first-round RT-PCR of the TCR CDR3 was HTBI. TCRdb processed the multiplex PCR reads anew with MiXCR; each CDR3 protein has one entry. Of fewer than 400,000 distinct CDR3 sequences in the sample, less than 20% were seen once. The sequencing input was blood. These receptors all come from a woman under 30 with Graves' hyperthyroidism that later progressed to Graves' ophthalmopathy.

This chain links TRBV9 with TRBJ2-3; D call uncertain. The germline CDR1 and CDR2 sequences are SGDLS and YYNGEE. Trimming shortened V by 1 base and J by 2 bases, and 8 bases separated the two germline ends. The CDR3 has 14 amino acids. CDR3 coding DNA: TGTGCCAGCAGCGTATCCCGAGCCACAGATACGCAGTATTTT. This gives the protein CASSVSRATDTQYF.

This clonotype was recorded many times. The chain is built from TRBV10-3 and TRBJ2-7; tentatively, D is TRBD1 (6 bases). Germline lookup yields CDR1 ENHRY and CDR2 SYGVKD. The CDR3 is made up of 15 amino acids. Trimming shortened V by 2 bases and J by 1 base, and 12 bases separated the two germline ends. For the CDR3, the DNA is TGTGCCATCAGTGAGAACAGGGATAGTTCCTACGAGCAGTACTTC. Its translation: CAISENRDSSYEQYF.

On this clonotype: At one end the junction does not follow the germline gene, possibly because of a read error. The chain couples TRBV7-8 to TRBJ1-1; no clear D. The V gene's germline CDR1 is SGHVS and CDR2 FQNEAQ. The CDR3 has 17 residues. In DNA form, the CDR3 reads TGTGCCGGCAGCTTAGGCCCCTTACACGGGCAGAACACTGAAGCTTTCTTT. Protein product: CAGSLGPLHGQNTEAFF. Full variable domain (outside the CDR3, taken from reference TRBV7-8 and TRBJ1-1): GAGVSQSPRYKVAKRGQDVALRCDPISGHVSLFWYQQALGQGPEFLTYFQNEAQLDKSGLPSDRFFAERPEGSVSTLKIQRTQQEDSAVYLCAGSLGPLHGQNTEAFFGQGTRLTVV.

This clonotype was seen at least ten times. The chain uses TRBV30 and TRBJ1-2, with TRBD1 matching over 9 bases. Germline assignment: CDR1 GTSNPN and CDR2 SVGIG (reference sequence). The CDR3 is 17 amino acids. V gave up 1 base and J gave up 2 bases; unmatched junction bases: 11. The CDR3 region is CAWSDFRAQGANYGYTF. CDR3 bases: TGTGCCTGGAGTGACTTTCGGGCACAGGGGGCAAACTATGGCTACACCTTC. The full variable domain, its missing parts supplied by reference TRBV30 and TRBJ1-2, is SQTIHQWPATLVQPVGSPLSLECTVEGTSNPNLYWYRQAAGRGLQLLFYSVGIGQISSEVPQNLSASRPQDRQFILSSKKLLLSDSGFYLCAWSDFRAQGANYGYTFGSGTRLTVV.

Ten or more counts support this clonotype. The J gene is TRBJ2-3, the V gene TRBV3-1; 8 bases match TRBD1. The V segment lost 2 bases and the J segment 6 bases; nucleotides outside the gene matches: 13. CDR3 length equals 17 residues. Germline assignment: CDR1 LGHDT and CDR2 YNNKEL (reference sequence). The CDR3 DNA follows: TGTGCCAGCAGCCAACTCCGGACAGGGATCTTTCTCGATACGCAGTATTTT. This gives the protein CASSQLRTGIFLDTQYF.

This clonotype was seen ten or more times. The J gene is TRBJ2-5, the V gene TRBV10-1; tentatively, D is TRBD1 (5 bases). Looked up from germline, CDR1 is WNHNN and CDR2 is SYGVQD (reference sequence). Trimming shortened V by 2 bases and J by 4 bases, and 14 bases separated the two germline ends. The CDR3 is 15 amino acids. CDR3 nucleotide sequence: TGCGCCAGCAGTGAGGACAGAGTGGGTCGAGAGACCCAGTACTTC. Protein product: CASSEDRVGRETQYF.

There are many counts of this clonotype. CDR3 loop: CASSQEERVVSQYF. Here the CDR3 DNA reads TGTGCCAGCAGCCAAGAGGAGAGGGTGGTCTCCCAGTACTTC. This chain links TRBV3-1 with TRBJ2-5, with a weak D call TRBD2 (5 bases). The CDR3 runs to 14 residues. Trimming removed 0 bases from V and 9 bases from J, with 14 bases in between. CDR1 is LGHDT and CDR2 is YNNKEL in the germline V gene (reference sequence).